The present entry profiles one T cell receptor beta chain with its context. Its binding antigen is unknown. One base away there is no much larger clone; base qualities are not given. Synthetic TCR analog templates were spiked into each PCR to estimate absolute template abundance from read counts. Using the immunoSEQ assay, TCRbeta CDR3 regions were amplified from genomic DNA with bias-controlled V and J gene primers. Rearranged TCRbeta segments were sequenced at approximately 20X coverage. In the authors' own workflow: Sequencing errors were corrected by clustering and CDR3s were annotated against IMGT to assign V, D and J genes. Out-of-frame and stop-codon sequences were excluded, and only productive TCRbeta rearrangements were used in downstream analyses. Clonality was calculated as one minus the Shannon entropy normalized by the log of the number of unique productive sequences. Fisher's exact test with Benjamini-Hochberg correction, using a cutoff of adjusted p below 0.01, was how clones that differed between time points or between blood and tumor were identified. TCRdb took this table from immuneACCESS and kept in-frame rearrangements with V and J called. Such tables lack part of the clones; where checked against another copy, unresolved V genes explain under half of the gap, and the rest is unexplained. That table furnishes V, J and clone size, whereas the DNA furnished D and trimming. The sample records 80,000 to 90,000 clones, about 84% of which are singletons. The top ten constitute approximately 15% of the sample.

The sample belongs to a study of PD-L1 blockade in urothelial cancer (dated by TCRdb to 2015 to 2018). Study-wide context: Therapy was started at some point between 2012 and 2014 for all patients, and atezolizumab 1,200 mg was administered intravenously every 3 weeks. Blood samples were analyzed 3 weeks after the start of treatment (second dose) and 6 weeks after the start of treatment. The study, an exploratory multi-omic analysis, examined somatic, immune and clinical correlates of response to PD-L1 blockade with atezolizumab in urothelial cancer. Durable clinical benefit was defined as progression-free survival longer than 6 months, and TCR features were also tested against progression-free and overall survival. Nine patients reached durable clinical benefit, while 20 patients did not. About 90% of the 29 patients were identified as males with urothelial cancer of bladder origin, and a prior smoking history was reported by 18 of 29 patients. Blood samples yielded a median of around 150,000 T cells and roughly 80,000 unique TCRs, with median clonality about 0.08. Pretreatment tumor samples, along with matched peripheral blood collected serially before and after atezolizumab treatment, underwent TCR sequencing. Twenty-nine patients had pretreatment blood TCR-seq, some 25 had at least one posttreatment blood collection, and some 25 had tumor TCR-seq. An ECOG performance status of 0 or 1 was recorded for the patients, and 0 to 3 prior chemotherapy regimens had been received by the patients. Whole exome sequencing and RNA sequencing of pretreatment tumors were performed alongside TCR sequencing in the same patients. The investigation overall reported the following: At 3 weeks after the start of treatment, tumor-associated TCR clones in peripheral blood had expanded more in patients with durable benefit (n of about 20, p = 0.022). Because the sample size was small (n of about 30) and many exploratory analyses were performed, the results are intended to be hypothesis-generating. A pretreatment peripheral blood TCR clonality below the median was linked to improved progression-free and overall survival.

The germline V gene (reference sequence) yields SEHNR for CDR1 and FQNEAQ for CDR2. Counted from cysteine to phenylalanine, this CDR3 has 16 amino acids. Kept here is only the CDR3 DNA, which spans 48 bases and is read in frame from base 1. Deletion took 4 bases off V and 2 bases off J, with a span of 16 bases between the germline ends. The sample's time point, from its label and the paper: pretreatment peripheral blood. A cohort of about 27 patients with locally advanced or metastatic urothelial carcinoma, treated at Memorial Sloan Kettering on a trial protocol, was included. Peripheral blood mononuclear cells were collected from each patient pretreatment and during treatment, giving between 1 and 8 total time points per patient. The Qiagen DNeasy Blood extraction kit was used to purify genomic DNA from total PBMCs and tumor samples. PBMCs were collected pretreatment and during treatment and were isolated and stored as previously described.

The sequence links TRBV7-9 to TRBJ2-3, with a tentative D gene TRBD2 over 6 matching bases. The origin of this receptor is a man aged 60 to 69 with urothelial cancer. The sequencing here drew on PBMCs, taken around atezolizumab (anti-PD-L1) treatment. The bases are TGTGCCAGCAGCTCTAGGGGTGGGAGGAACACAGATACGCAGTATTTT. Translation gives CASSSRGGRNTDTQYF.